A selection of T cell receptor beta chains follows, all from one sample in a study of shared clonotypes between healthy human individuals. The protocol was immunoSEQ multiplex PCR, while the TCRdb copy is restricted to in-frame clones and leaves out a portion. The table lists approximately 2,300,000 clones, roughly 90% of them singletons, with around 0.4% in the top ten. Sequencing input: naive CD4+ T cells from PBMCs. These receptors all come from a man younger than 35 in good health. Some clones in this sample may be carry-over from other donors' samples. The CDR3 runs from the conserved cysteine through the conserved F or W. The D gene is left open where the match is weak. A clone size is listed for some rows: how often the clone was seen (once, few, many), or a class if it is expanded.

v_gene	abundance	j_gene	d_gene	CDR3aa	CDR3nt
TRBV28	.	TRBJ2-7	.	CASSLGWGEQYF	TGTGCCAGCAGTTTGGGGTGGGGGGAGCAGTACTTC
TRBV7-6	.	TRBJ2-7	.	CASSLDLTRRDLSYEQYF	TGTGCCAGCAGCTTAGACTTAACGAGGCGGGACCTCTCCTACGAGCAGTACTTC
TRBV7-2	once	TRBJ2-5	.	CASSSPIGGQETQYF	TGTGCCAGCAGCTCCCCGATAGGAGGTCAAGAGACCCAGTACTTC
TRBV11-1	.	TRBJ1-1	.	CASSFHPNTEAFF	TGTGCCAGCAGCTTCCACCCGAACACTGAAGCTTTCTTT
TRBV11-3	.	TRBJ2-2	TRBD2	CASSSGLADGELFF	TGTGCCAGCAGCTCGGGACTAGCGGACGGGGAGCTGTTTTTT
TRBV30	.	TRBJ1-2	.	CARDRDHGGYTF	TGTGCCCGAGACCGGGACCACGGGGGCTACACCTTC
TRBV10-1	.	TRBJ2-3	.	CASSGGLDYTDTQYF	TGCGCCAGCAGTGGGGGATTAGACTACACAGATACGCAGTATTTT
TRBV5-1	.	TRBJ2-1	.	CASSLVGVADLNKQFF	TGCGCCAGCAGCTTGGTTGGGGTAGCGGACCTCAATAAGCAGTTCTTC
TRBV6-5	.	TRBJ1-2	TRBD1	CASSFRDRGLYGYTF	TGTGCCAGCAGTTTCCGGGACAGGGGTCTCTATGGCTACACCTTC
TRBV4-2	few	TRBJ1-5	TRBD1	CASSQDPGQGAGQPQHF	TGTGCCAGCAGCCAAGATCCGGGACAGGGGGCAGGACAGCCCCAGCATTTT
TRBV5-1	.	TRBJ2-7	.	CASSLGGTGYEQYF	TGCGCCAGCAGCTTGGGTGGAACGGGTTACGAGCAGTACTTC
TRBV30	.	TRBJ2-7	TRBD1	CAWSVLGTASYEQYF	TGTGCCTGGAGTGTACTCGGGACAGCCTCCTACGAGCAGTACTTC
TRBV6-5	.	TRBJ2-7	TRBD1	CASSRRTGGNEQYF	TGTGCCAGCAGCCGCAGGACAGGGGGGAACGAGCAGTACTTC
TRBV7-2	.	TRBJ2-1	.	CASSSRWNEQFF	TGTGCCAGCAGTTCTCGGTGGAATGAGCAGTTCTTC
TRBV5-1	.	TRBJ2-7	.	CASSLEPLTDYEQYF	TGCGCCAGCAGCTTGGAGCCCTTGACAGACTACGAGCAGTACTTC
TRBV2	few	TRBJ1-2	TRBD1	CAGSTGGYGYTF	TGTGCCGGAAGTACAGGGGGCTATGGCTACACCTTC
TRBV28	.	TRBJ1-5	.	CASSQTGQPQHF	TGTGCCAGCAGTCAGACAGGCCAGCCCCAGCATTTT
TRBV5-1	.	TRBJ2-6	.	CASSNTGSGANVLTF	TGCGCCAGCAGCAATACGGGCTCTGGGGCCAACGTCCTGACTTTC
TRBV15	.	TRBJ2-7	TRBD2	CATSREGRGGFGQYF	TGTGCCACCAGCAGAGAGGGGAGGGGAGGATTTGGGCAGTACTTC
TRBV7-6	.	TRBJ2-5	TRBD2	CASSGRTSGIQETQYF	TGTGCCAGCAGCGGACGGACTAGCGGGATCCAAGAGACCCAGTACTTC
TRBV7-9	.	TRBJ2-4	.	CASSLAFRAAKNIQYF	TGTGCCAGCAGCTTAGCGTTTCGGGCCGCCAAAAACATTCAGTACTTC
TRBV7-9	.	TRBJ1-4	.	CASSLRATNEKLFF	TGTGCCAGCAGCTTACGGGCAACTAATGAAAAACTGTTTTTT
TRBV5-4	once	TRBJ2-3	TRBD2	CASSLALAGGHTDTQYF	TGTGCCAGCAGCTTGGCTTTAGCGGGAGGGCACACAGATACGCAGTATTTT
TRBV4-3	.	TRBJ1-4	.	CASSQALNGEKLFF	TGCGCCAGCAGCCAAGCCCTGAATGGTGAAAAACTGTTTTTT
TRBV28	.	TRBJ1-6	TRBD1	CASSIPQGAENSPLHF	TGTGCCAGCAGTATCCCACAGGGGGCGGAAAATTCACCCCTCCACTTT
TRBV28	.	TRBJ1-2	.	CASLSSARTEFGYTF	TGTGCCAGCCTCTCTTCGGCCAGGACAGAGTTTGGCTACACCTTC
TRBV5-1	.	TRBJ2-1	.	CASSRDTSSYNEQFF	TGCGCCAGCAGCCGGGACACAAGCTCCTACAATGAGCAGTTCTTC
TRBV5-1	.	TRBJ2-5	.	CASSLVAETQYF	TGCGCCAGCAGCTTGGTGGCGGAGACCCAGTACTTC
TRBV5-1	.	TRBJ2-7	.	CASSFLGGAGYEQYF	TGCGCCAGCAGCTTTTTGGGGGGCGCAGGCTACGAGCAGTACTTC
TRBV27	.	TRBJ1-4	.	CASSLSGFAGEATNEKLFF	TGTGCCAGCAGTTTATCTGGCTTCGCAGGGGAAGCAACTAATGAAAAACTGTTTTTT
TRBV19	.	TRBJ1-5	.	CASSPPGVAQHF	TGTGCCAGTAGTCCCCCAGGGGTGGCCCAGCATTTT
TRBV7-9	.	TRBJ1-1	.	CASSTRIGTEAFF	TGTGCCAGCAGCACAAGGATAGGCACTGAAGCTTTCTTT
TRBV5-6	.	TRBJ2-5	TRBD1	CASSLRDSQETQYF	TGTGCCAGCAGCCTCCGGGACAGCCAAGAGACCCAGTACTTC
TRBV5-4	.	TRBJ2-2	.	CASSWMVGELFF	TGTGCCAGCAGCTGGATGGTCGGGGAGCTGTTTTTT
TRBV27	.	TRBJ1-2	TRBD1	CASSPRQGNYGYTF	TGTGCCAGCAGTCCCAGACAGGGTAACTATGGCTACACCTTC
TRBV19	.	TRBJ1-1	.	CASSRLGDTEAFF	TGTGCCAGTAGTAGGTTGGGAGACACTGAAGCTTTCTTT
TRBV18	.	TRBJ1-1	TRBD1	CASSPDRGITEAFF	TGTGCCAGCTCACCGGACAGGGGCATTACTGAAGCTTTCTTT
TRBV4-3	.	TRBJ2-7	.	CASSSDRGGRPYEQYF	TGCGCCAGCAGCTCCGACAGAGGAGGACGGCCCTACGAGCAGTACTTC
TRBV28	.	TRBJ2-3	.	CASSSLTGLDTQYF	TGTGCCAGCAGTTCCCTAACAGGGTTGGATACGCAGTATTTT
TRBV14	.	TRBJ2-1	.	CASSQDRWYAPEQFF	TGTGCCAGCAGCCAAGATCGGTGGTACGCACCTGAGCAGTTCTTC
TRBV10-3	.	TRBJ2-3	.	CAISEPRRGSGVDTDTQYF	TGTGCCATCAGTGAGCCCCGCCGAGGGAGCGGTGTGGACACAGATACGCAGTATTTT
TRBV2	.	TRBJ1-2	.	CAGSGQRLRNNYGYTF	TGTGCCGGGTCAGGACAGCGCCTACGAAACAACTATGGCTACACCTTC
TRBV9	.	TRBJ2-3	.	CASSAETSTDTQYF	TGTGCCAGCAGCGCAGAGACTAGCACAGATACGCAGTATTTT
TRBV5-1	.	TRBJ1-1	.	CASSVTGRGEAFF	TGCGCCAGCAGCGTGACAGGCAGAGGGGAGGCTTTCTTT
TRBV5-1	.	TRBJ2-7	TRBD1	CASSRDSFYEQYF	TGCGCCAGCAGCCGGGACAGTTTCTACGAGCAGTACTTC
TRBV14	once	TRBJ2-5	.	CASSQDLRETQYF	TGTGCCAGCAGCCAAGATCTACGGGAGACCCAGTACTTC
TRBV18	.	TRBJ2-3	.	CASSPVETDTQYF	TGTGCCAGCTCACCGGTAGAGACGGATACGCAGTATTTT
TRBV5-1	.	TRBJ2-2	.	CASTGDVTGELFF	TGCGCCAGCACCGGGGACGTAACCGGGGAGCTGTTTTTT
TRBV18	once	TRBJ1-2	.	CASSPFVDISYGYTF	TGTGCCAGCTCACCATTTGTGGACATCTCCTATGGCTACACCTTC
TRBV21-1	.	TRBJ1-1	.	CASSTWTGRSTEAFF	TGTGCCAGCAGCACCTGGACAGGGCGTAGCACTGAAGCTTTCTTT
TRBV5-1	.	TRBJ2-7	TRBD2	CASSVSGSPYEQYF	TGCGCCAGCAGCGTTAGCGGGAGCCCCTACGAGCAGTACTTC
TRBV28	.	TRBJ1-1	TRBD1	CASSRTGSVTEAFF	TGTGCCAGCAGTCGGACAGGGAGCGTCACTGAAGCTTTCTTT
TRBV5-6	.	TRBJ2-3	TRBD2	CASRTLAGDADTQYF	TGTGCCAGCAGGACCCTGGCGGGAGATGCAGATACGCAGTATTTT
TRBV28	.	TRBJ2-1	TRBD2	CASSSPSESAGGMVNEQFF	TGTGCCAGCAGTTCACCCTCAGAATCGGCGGGAGGGATGGTGAATGAGCAGTTCTTC
TRBV4-1	.	TRBJ1-2	.	CASSQPSGYGYTF	TGCGCCAGCAGCCAACCTTCAGGGTATGGCTACACCTTC
TRBV7-2	.	TRBJ1-4	.	CASSLGQERELFF	TGTGCCAGCAGCCTGGGGCAGGAGAGAGAACTGTTTTTT
TRBV15	.	TRBJ2-1	.	CATSRDFTREQFF	TGTGCCACCAGCAGAGACTTTACCCGTGAGCAGTTCTTC
TRBV4-3	.	TRBJ2-7	.	CASSQDRGQLLEQYF	TGCGCCAGCAGCCAAGACAGGGGTCAGCTCCTGGAGCAGTACTTC
TRBV28	.	TRBJ1-5	.	CASRQWGQGQPQHF	TGTGCCAGCAGACAATGGGGGCAGGGACAGCCCCAGCATTTT
TRBV9	.	TRBJ1-1	.	CASSVEGGPGEAFF	TGTGCCAGCAGCGTAGAGGGAGGTCCGGGGGAAGCTTTCTTT